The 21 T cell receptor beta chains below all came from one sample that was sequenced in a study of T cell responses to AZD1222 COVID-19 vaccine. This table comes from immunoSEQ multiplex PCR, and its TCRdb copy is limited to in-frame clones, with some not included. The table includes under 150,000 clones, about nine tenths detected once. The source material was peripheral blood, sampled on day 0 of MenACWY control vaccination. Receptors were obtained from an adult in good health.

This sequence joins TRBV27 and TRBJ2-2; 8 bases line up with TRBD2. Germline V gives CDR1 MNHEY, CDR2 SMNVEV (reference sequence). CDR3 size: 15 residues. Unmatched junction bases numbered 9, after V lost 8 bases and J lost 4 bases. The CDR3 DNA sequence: TGTGCCAGCGCCTTAAGCGGGGGAGGCACCGGGGAGCTGTTTTTT. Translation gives CASALSGGGTGELFF.

The CDR3 sequence is CASRGDRRISPLHF. CDR3 sequence (DNA): TGTGCCAGCCGCGGGGACAGGAGGATATCACCCCTCCACTTT. This sequence joins TRBV7-9 and TRBJ1-6; TRBD1 matches 8 bases. The CDR3 is 14 residues long. With 8 bases clipped from V and 10 bases from J, the junction kept 10 bases outside the gene matches. Germline V lookup: CDR1 SEHNR, CDR2 FQNEAQ (reference sequence).

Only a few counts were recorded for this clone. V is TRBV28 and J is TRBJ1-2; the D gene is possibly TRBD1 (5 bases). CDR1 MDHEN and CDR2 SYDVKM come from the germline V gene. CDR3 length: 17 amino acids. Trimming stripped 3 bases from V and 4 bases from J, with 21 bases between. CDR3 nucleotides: TGTGCCAGCAGTTTCCGCCTCGAGGGACCGCCGAGCTATGGCTACACCTTC. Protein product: CASSFRLEGPPSYGYTF.

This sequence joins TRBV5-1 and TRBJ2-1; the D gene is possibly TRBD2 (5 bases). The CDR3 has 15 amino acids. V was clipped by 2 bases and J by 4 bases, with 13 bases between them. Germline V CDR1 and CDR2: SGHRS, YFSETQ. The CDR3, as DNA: TGCGCCAGCAGCTTTGTAGCAGACTATTACAATGAGCAGTTCTTC. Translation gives CASSFVADYYNEQFF.

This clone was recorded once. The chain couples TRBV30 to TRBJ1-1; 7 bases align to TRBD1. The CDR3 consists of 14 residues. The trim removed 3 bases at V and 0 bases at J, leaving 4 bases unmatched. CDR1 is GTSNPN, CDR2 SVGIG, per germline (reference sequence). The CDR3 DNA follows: TGTGCCTGGAGGGGCAGGGGGGTGAACACTGAAGCTTTCTTT. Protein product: CAWRGRGVNTEAFF.

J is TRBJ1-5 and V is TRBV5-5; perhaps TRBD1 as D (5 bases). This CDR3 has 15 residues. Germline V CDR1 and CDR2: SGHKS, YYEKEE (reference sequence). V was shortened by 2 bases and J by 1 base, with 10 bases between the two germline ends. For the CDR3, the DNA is TGTGCCAGCAGCTTTTCGGGGGAGAGCAATCAGCCCCAGCATTTT. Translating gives CASSFSGESNQPQHF.

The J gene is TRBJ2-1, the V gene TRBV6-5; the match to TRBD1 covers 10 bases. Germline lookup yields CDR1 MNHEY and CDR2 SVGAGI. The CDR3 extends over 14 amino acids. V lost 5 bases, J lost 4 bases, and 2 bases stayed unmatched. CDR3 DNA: TGTGCCAGCAGTAGGACAGGGGGATACAATGAGCAGTTCTTC. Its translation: CASSRTGGYNEQFF.

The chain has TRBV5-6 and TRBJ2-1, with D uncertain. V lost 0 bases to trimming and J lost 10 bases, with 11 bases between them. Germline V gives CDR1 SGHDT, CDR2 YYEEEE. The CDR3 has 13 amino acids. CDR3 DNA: TGTGCCAGCAGCTTGGACGCGGAGACCGAGCAGTTCTTC. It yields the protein CASSLDAETEQFF.

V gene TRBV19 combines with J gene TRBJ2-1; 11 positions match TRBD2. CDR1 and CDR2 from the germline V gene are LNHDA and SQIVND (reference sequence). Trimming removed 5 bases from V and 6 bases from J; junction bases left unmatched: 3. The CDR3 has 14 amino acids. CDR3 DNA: TGTGCCAGTAGTGTTAGCGGGAGGGCCAATGAGCAGTTCTTC. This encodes CASSVSGRANEQFF.

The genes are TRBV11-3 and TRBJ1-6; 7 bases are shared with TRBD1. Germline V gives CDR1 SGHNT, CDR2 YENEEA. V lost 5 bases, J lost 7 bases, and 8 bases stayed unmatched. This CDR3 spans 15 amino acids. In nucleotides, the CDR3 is TGTGCCAGCAGCCAGAACGGACAGGCCAATTCACCCCTCCACTTT. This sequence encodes CASSQNGQANSPLHF.

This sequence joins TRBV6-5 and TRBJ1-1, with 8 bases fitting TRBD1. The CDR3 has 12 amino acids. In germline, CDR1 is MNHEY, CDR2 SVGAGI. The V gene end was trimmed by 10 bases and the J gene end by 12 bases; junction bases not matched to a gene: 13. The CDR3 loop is CAISDRGRGTFF. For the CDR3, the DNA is TGTGCCATAAGCGACAGGGGCAGGGGGACTTTCTTT.

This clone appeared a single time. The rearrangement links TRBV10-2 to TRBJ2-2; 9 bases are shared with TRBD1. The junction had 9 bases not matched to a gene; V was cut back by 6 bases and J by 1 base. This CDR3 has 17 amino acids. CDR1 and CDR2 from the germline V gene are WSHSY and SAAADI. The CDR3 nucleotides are TGCGCCAGCAGCCCGGACAGGGGACAGCTGAACACCGGGGAGCTGTTTTTT. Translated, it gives CASSPDRGQLNTGELFF.

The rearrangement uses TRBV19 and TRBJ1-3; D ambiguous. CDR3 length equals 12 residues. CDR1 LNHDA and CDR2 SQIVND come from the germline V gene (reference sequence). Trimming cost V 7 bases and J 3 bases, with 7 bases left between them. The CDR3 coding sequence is TGTGCCAGTATCTCCAATGGAAACACCATATATTTT. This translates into CASISNGNTIYF.

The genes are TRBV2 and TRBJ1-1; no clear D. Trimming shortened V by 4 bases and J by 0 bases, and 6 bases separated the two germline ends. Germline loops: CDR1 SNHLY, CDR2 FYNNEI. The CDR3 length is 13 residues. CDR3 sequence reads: CASSVGLNTEAFF. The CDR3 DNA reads TGTGCCAGCAGTGTAGGTTTGAACACTGAAGCTTTCTTT.

CDR3 region: CAISDMVLFNYGYTF. CDR3 bases: TGTGCCATCAGTGATATGGTTCTCTTTAACTATGGCTACACCTTC. The chain recombines TRBV10-3 with TRBJ1-2; D gene unclear. Germline V gene sequence: CDR1 ENHRY, CDR2 SYGVKD. CDR3 length: 15 residues. V gave up 3 bases and J gave up 1 base, with 12 bases separating them.

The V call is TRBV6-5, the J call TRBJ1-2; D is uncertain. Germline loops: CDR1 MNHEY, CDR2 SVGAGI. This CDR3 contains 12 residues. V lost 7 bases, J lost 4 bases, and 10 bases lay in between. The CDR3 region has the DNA TGTGCCAGCATGTCGGTTCTCTATGGCTACACCTTC. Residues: CASMSVLYGYTF.

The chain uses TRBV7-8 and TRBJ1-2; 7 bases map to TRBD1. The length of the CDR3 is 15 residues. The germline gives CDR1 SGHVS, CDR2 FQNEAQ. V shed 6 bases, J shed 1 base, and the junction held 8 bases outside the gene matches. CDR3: CASRPLQGSNYGYTF. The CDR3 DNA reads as TGTGCCAGCAGACCATTACAGGGGAGTAACTATGGCTACACCTTC.

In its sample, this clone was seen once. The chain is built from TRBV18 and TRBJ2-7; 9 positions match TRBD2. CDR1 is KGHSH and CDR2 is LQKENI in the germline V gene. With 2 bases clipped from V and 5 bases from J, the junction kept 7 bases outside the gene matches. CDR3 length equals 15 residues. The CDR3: CASSPGAGGIDEQYF. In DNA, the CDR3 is TGTGCCAGCTCACCAGGAGCGGGGGGCATCGACGAGCAGTACTTC. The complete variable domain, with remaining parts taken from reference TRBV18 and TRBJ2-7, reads NAGVMQNPRHLVRRRGQEARLRCSPMKGHSHVYWYRQLPEEGLKFMVYLQKENIIDESGMPKERFSAEFPKEGPSILRIQQVVRGDSAAYFCASSPGAGGIDEQYFGPGTRLTVT.

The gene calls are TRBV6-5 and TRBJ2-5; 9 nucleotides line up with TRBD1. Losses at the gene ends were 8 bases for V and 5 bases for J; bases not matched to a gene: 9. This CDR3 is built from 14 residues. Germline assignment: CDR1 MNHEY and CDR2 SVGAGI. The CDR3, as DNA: TGTGCCAGCCTCCACCGGGACAGGGTTGAGACCCAGTACTTC. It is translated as CASLHRDRVETQYF.

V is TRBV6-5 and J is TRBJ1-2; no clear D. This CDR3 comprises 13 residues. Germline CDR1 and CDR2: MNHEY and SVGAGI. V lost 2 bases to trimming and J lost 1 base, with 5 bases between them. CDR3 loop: CASSYTSNYGYTF. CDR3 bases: TGTGCCAGCAGTTACACGAGTAACTATGGCTACACCTTC.

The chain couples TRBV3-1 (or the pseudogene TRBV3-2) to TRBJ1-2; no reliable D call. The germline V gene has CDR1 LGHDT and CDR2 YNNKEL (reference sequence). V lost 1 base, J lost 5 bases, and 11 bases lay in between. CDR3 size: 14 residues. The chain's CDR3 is CASSQVSRTYGYTF. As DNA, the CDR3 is TGTGCCAGCAGCCAAGTATCCAGGACTTATGGCTACACCTTC.